The 10 T cell receptor beta chains below all came from one sample that was sequenced in a study of T cell clones after liver transplantation (dated by TCRdb to the late 2010s). The library was obtained by the immunoSEQ multiplex PCR assay. The clones in this table, taken by TCRdb from immuneACCESS, are in-frame only. Not every clone is retained; where verified, under half of the shortfall comes from an unresolved V gene, and the cause of the rest is unknown. Within this sample are roughly 80,000 clones, with 70% to 90% of them counted one time only. The biggest ten clones account for 2.8% of the sample. The sample here was CD4+ T cells from blood, taken at the 22-month timepoint. These receptors were taken from a human patient who received a liver transplant. After a transplant, some T cells may have been passed on by the graft donor.

This clone turned up a few times. This sequence joins TRBV18 and TRBJ1-6, with D unresolved. The CDR3 is 17 residues long. The V end lost 3 bases, the J end lost 0 bases, and 12 bases lay between the germline ends. Germline lookup yields CDR1 KGHSH and CDR2 LQKENI. The CDR3 sequence: CASSPTATSSYNSPLHF. The CDR3 coding sequence is TGTGCCAGCTCACCTACAGCTACAAGCTCCTATAATTCACCCCTCCACTTT.

The rearrangement joins TRBV6-6 to TRBJ2-7; 7 bases agree with TRBD2. V lost 6 bases, J lost 6 bases, and 8 bases stayed unmatched. This CDR3 spans 13 amino acids. In germline, CDR1 is MNHNY, CDR2 SVGAGI (reference sequence). CDR3 region: CASRLGLPTEQYF. CDR3 in DNA: TGTGCCAGCAGACTGGGACTACCAACCGAGCAGTACTTC.

The chain couples TRBV6-1 to TRBJ1-3; D uncertain. The CDR3 is 15 amino acids. The germline V gene has CDR1 MNHNS and CDR2 SASEGT. Trimming shortened V by 6 bases and J by 0 bases, and 12 bases separated the two germline ends. The CDR3 spells CASREGSSSGNTIYF. CDR3 sequence (DNA): TGTGCCAGCAGGGAGGGATCCTCCTCTGGAAACACCATATATTTT.

V usage is TRBV19 and J usage is TRBJ2-6; D tentatively fits TRBD1 or TRBD2 (6 bases each). This CDR3 has 19 residues. Germline loops: CDR1 LNHDA, CDR2 SQIVND (reference sequence). V was pared by 4 bases and J by 1 base, with 20 bases between. CDR3 region: CASSRGDIVLPSGANVLTF. Written as DNA, the CDR3 is TGTGCCAGTAGTAGGGGGGACATTGTTTTGCCTTCTGGGGCCAACGTCCTGACTTTC.

This chain connects TRBV5-1 to TRBJ2-7, with TRBD1 as a possible D gene (5 bases). This CDR3 comprises 14 residues. Trimming took 1 base from V and 4 from J, leaving 12 bases between them. Looked up from germline, CDR1 is SGHRS and CDR2 is YFSETQ. CDR3 bases: TGCGCCAGCAGCTTGACAGGCTCGGGTTACGAGCAGTACTTC. It yields the protein CASSLTGSGYEQYF.

Written as DNA, the CDR3 is TGTGCCAGCAGTCGGATGCGGGGGCTAGAATATGAAGCTTTCTTT. Amino acids: CASSRMRGLEYEAFF. J is TRBJ1-1 and V is TRBV28; D is possibly TRBD1 (6 bases). The CDR3 is made up of 15 amino acids. Germline lookup yields CDR1 MDHEN and CDR2 SYDVKM. The V end lost 5 bases, the J end lost 7 bases, and 20 bases lay between the germline ends. The full variable domain, completed using reference TRBV28 and TRBJ1-1, is DVKVTQSSRYLVKRTGEKVFLECVQDMDHENMFWYRQDPGLGLRLIYFSYDVKMKEKGDIPEGYSVSREKKERFSLILESASTNQTSMYLCASSRMRGLEYEAFFGQGTRLTVV.

CDR3 sequence: CASSGDLNQPQHF. The CDR3 DNA is TGCGCCAGCAGCGGAGACCTGAATCAGCCCCAGCATTTT. This chain uses TRBV4-1 with TRBJ1-5; D gene uncertain. Trimming took off 5 bases at V and 4 bases at J, with 9 bases between the two ends. The length of the CDR3 is 13 residues. The germline gives CDR1 MGHRA, CDR2 YSYEKL.

The CDR3: CASSFTGLYEKLFF. CDR3 coding DNA: TGTGCCAGCAGCTTTACAGGGTTGTACGAAAAACTGTTTTTT. The chain recombines TRBV5-5 with TRBJ1-4; D is possibly TRBD1 (6 bases). V was shortened by 2 bases and J by 8 bases, with 13 bases between the two germline ends. This CDR3 comprises 14 residues. Germline values: CDR1 SGHKS, CDR2 YYEKEE (reference sequence).

The gene calls are TRBV10-3 and TRBJ2-1; 8 nucleotides line up with TRBD2. Germline CDR1 ENHRY, CDR2 SYGVKD. V was clipped by 5 bases and J by 3 bases; unmatched bases: 6. The length of the CDR3 is 15 residues. This CDR3 reads CAISTAGGHYNEQFF. In DNA form, the CDR3 reads TGTGCCATCAGTACGGCGGGAGGACACTACAATGAGCAGTTCTTC.

This clone was detected once. This sequence joins TRBV6-1 and TRBJ2-7; D is undetermined. V lost 8 bases and J lost 2, with 16 bases in between. The germline CDR1 and CDR2 sequences are MNHNS and SASEGT. The CDR3 is made up of 14 amino acids. The CDR3 coding sequence is TGTGCCAGCCAGGAAAGCCTACCTACCTACGAGCAGTACTTC. It specifies CASQESLPTYEQYF.